This is a list of T cell receptor beta chains from one sample in a study of T cell responses to AZD1222 COVID-19 vaccine. TCRdb keeps only in-frame clones here, not all; method: immunoSEQ multiplex PCR. Counted here are some 130,000 clones, roughly 90% occurring once; the ten biggest clones make up roughly 0.98%. The source material was peripheral blood, sampled 28 days after the second AZD1222 dose. These receptors originate from an adult who received the AZD1222 COVID-19 vaccine. The conserved cysteine and the conserved F or W are not part of the CDR3 here.

j_call v_call cdr3_aa
TRBJ2-7 TRBV5-4 ASSLGRISYPPYEQY
TRBJ1-5 TRBV11-2 ASSLDLGRDQPQH
TRBJ2-2 TRBV2 ASSVGGVPGELF
TRBJ1-4 TRBV14 ASSRGSLATNEKLF
TRBJ2-5 TRBV19 ASSSGREAETQY
TRBJ1-3 TRBV6-5 ASSYREGGSGNTIY
TRBJ1-6 TRBV6-5 ASSYDRSSYNSPLH
TRBJ1-1 TRBV3-1/TRBV3-2 ASSQGKGWNTEAF
TRBJ2-2 TRBV3-1/TRBV3-2 ASSRQGAGELF
TRBJ2-7 TRBV5-4 ASSLGTEIYEQY
TRBJ2-5 TRBV5-1 ASSPGTVGLQETQY
TRBJ1-2 TRBV19 ASSKTGEGTYGYT
TRBJ1-1 TRBV9 ASTRNMNTEAF
TRBJ1-6 TRBV7-9 ASSSGQNNSPLH
TRBJ1-6 TRBV9 ASSVGGDNNSPLH
TRBJ2-1 TRBV19 ASSILGLALESYNEQF
TRBJ1-2 TRBV5-1 ASSSSLKEYGYT
TRBJ1-5 TRBV27 ASSRDSGGEDQPQH
TRBJ2-7 TRBV6-5 ASSRRPSDEQY
TRBJ2-7 TRBV14 ASSRRMWRQQY
TRBJ2-5 TRBV5-1 ASSLYSVEAEETQY
TRBJ2-2 TRBV30 AWSRGTSSGELF
TRBJ1-2 TRBV7-2 ASSLGTASVSYGYT
TRBJ2-1 TRBV7-8 ASSSGLAGGYNEQF
TRBJ2-5 TRBV25-1 ASSAGKSRQETQY
TRBJ2-1 TRBV7-3 ASSLAQGYNEQF
TRBJ1-6 TRBV18 ASSPRWDSPLH
TRBJ1-5 TRBV12-5 ASGSLTGDNQPQH
TRBJ2-7 TRBV28 ASSLYLADYEQY
TRBJ2-7 TRBV11-2 ASSLEGTFTYEQY
TRBJ2-3 TRBV24-1 ATSDEGTDTQY
TRBJ1-2 TRBV9 ASSEGQGNGYT
TRBJ2-3 TRBV3-1/TRBV3-2 ASSQGGKGNTQY
TRBJ2-7 TRBV7-6 ASSLSTGSYEQY
TRBJ2-1 TRBV5-1 ASTSGLVTYNEQF
TRBJ2-7 TRBV28 ASSQPGQGSYEQY
TRBJ2-1 TRBV3-1/TRBV3-2 ASSQDRQILYNEQF
TRBJ2-7 TRBV18 ASSQDRGEPYEQY
TRBJ2-5 TRBV2 ASRHGTSQETQY
TRBJ2-1 TRBV7-8 ASSPTSGRFDEQF
TRBJ2-1 TRBV9 ASSVGPGREQGNEQF
TRBJ2-7 TRBV4-2 ASSQDEGRPKQY
TRBJ1-5 TRBV28 ASSRPVGSYQPQH
TRBJ1-3 TRBV7-9 ASSSTFSGNTIY
TRBJ2-5 TRBV28 ASSPDVGTQY
TRBJ1-4 TRBV5-1 ASSNPQGEEKLF
TRBJ2-1 TRBV18 ASSPAGVSSYNEQF
TRBJ2-1 TRBV3-1/TRBV3-2 ASSPSQLAKQF
TRBJ1-1 TRBV6-1 ASSEALGRRGLDTEAF
TRBJ2-1 TRBV6-5 ASRVEGAPYNEQF
TRBJ1-2 TRBV2 ASSQDRGRDYGYT
TRBJ1-1 TRBV5-1 ASSSGTGAGTEAF